This entry lists 24 T cell receptor beta chains sequenced from one sample in a study of T cells in Graves' hyperthyroidism and ophthalmopathy. Amplified TCR beta CDR3 regions derived from RNA transcripts. First-round RT-PCR of the TCR CDR3 relied on the HTBI primer set. One entry per CDR3 protein, called by TCRdb with MiXCR from the multiplex PCR reads. The data contain around 600,000 distinct CDR3 sequences, around 13% of them singletons. Sample: blood. These receptors all come from a woman in her fifties or sixties with Graves' ophthalmopathy.

At least ten counts were recorded for this clonotype. V and J are TRBV20-1 and TRBJ2-6; D not certain. Between the trimmed V and J ends, which lost 0 bases and 0 bases, there was a span of 6 bases. This CDR3 contains 15 residues. Germline-derived CDR1 and CDR2 are DFQATT and SNEGSKA (reference sequence). The CDR3 spells CSARDSSSGANVLTF. The CDR3 DNA sequence: TGCAGTGCTAGAGATAGTAGCTCTGGGGCCAACGTCCTGACTTTC.

V gene TRBV12-3 or TRBV12-4 combines with J gene TRBJ2-1; 11 nucleotides match TRBD2. V was pared by 5 bases and J by 7 bases, with 19 bases of the junction left unmatched. The CDR3 consists of 19 residues. CDR3 bases: TGTGCCAGCAGTGGGGGGATACTAGCGGGAGTCAAATCGCGGAATGAGCAGTTCTTC. Its translation is CASSGGILAGVKSRNEQFF.

J is TRBJ2-3 and V is TRBV7-8, with TRBD1 matching over 9 bases. Germline trimming cut 4 bases from V and 8 bases from J; bases unmatched to any gene: 10. Germline lookup yields CDR1 SGHVS and CDR2 FQNEAQ. The CDR3 has 15 amino acids. The CDR3 region is CASSSLQGAQVTQYF. The DNA of the CDR3 is TGTGCCAGCAGCTCCCTACAGGGGGCGCAAGTTACGCAGTATTTT.

This clonotype was counted ten times or more. The chain employs TRBV10-3 and TRBJ1-2; D is unresolved. Trimming took 0 bases from V and 7 from J, leaving 9 bases between them. This CDR3 is 13 amino acids long. Germline values: CDR1 ENHRY, CDR2 SYGVKD. The CDR3 protein is CAISESETGGYTF. CDR3 bases: TGTGCCATCAGTGAGTCAGAGACGGGTGGCTACACCTTC.

The rearrangement links TRBV15 to TRBJ2-1; D call uncertain. With 3 bases removed from V and 4 bases from J, the gap between germline ends came to 4 bases. CDR1 LNHNV and CDR2 YYDKDF come from the germline V gene (reference sequence). The CDR3 runs to 12 residues. DNA of the CDR3: TGTGCCACCAGCAGCCTGTACAATGAGCAGTTCTTC. Translation: CATSSLYNEQFF. Filled out from reference TRBV15 and TRBJ2-1, the complete variable domain reads DAMVIQNPRYQVTQFGKPVTLSCSQTLNHNVMYWYQQKSSQAPKLLFHYYDKDFNNEADTPDNFQSRRPNTSFCFLDIRSPGLGDTAMYLCATSSLYNEQFFGPGTRLTVL.

In this sample, this clonotype turned up a few times. The V call is TRBV6-1, the J call TRBJ2-3; a weak D match, TRBD1 (5 bases). The germline V gene has CDR1 MNHNS and CDR2 SASEGT. CDR3 length: 15 residues. V shed 4 bases and J shed 0 bases, with 11 bases lying between them. The CDR3 spells CASSAKTVSTDTQYF. The CDR3 coding sequence is TGTGCCAGCAGTGCAAAGACAGTTAGCACAGATACGCAGTATTTT.

This clonotype was observed a handful of times. The chain combines TRBV7-3 with TRBJ2-7; 7 nucleotides agree with TRBD1. CDR1 SGHTA and CDR2 FQGTGA come from the germline V gene. Unmatched junction bases numbered 10, after V lost 5 bases and J lost 3 bases. The CDR3 contains 15 residues. Here the CDR3 DNA reads TGTGCCAGCAGCGCATCCGGGGACAGTTACTACGAGCAGTACTTC. Protein sequence: CASSASGDSYYEQYF.

This clonotype came up many times. The chain carries TRBV18 and TRBJ2-5; no clear D. The CDR3 extends over 13 amino acids. Germline lookup yields CDR1 KGHSH and CDR2 LQKENI. V was trimmed by 1 base and J by 5 bases, leaving 8 bases between them. The CDR3 loop reads CASSPRTLETQYF. Written as DNA, the CDR3 is TGTGCCAGCTCACCACGGACCCTGGAGACCCAGTACTTC.

This clonotype was detected ten times or more. This chain joins TRBV12-3 or TRBV12-4 and TRBJ1-1, with D uncertain. V was pared by 0 bases and J by 0 bases, with 14 bases between. The CDR3 sequence is 17 residues long. DNA for the CDR3: TGTGCCAGCAGTTTAGCGCTGAGGGATTGGGTGAACACTGAAGCTTTCTTT. Translation gives CASSLALRDWVNTEAFF.

The CDR3 here is CASSHSGGPLYGYTF. CDR3 coding DNA: TGTGCCAGCAGTCATAGTGGGGGACCGCTCTATGGCTACACCTTC. The chain joins TRBV25-1 to TRBJ1-2, with D perhaps matching TRBD1 (5 bases). Trimming shortened V by 5 bases and J by 4 bases, and 17 bases separated the two germline ends. CDR3 size: 15 residues. Looked up from germline, CDR1 is MGHDK and CDR2 is SYGVNS.

This clonotype was seen at least ten times. This rearrangement joins TRBV3-1 to TRBJ2-5; 7 bases line up with TRBD1. CDR3 length equals 14 residues. Germline assignment: CDR1 LGHDT and CDR2 YNNKEL (reference sequence). V trimming: 1 base; J trimming: 4 bases; junction bases outside the gene matches: 3. The CDR3 region has the DNA TGTGCCAGCAGCCAAGGTGGGACAGTAGAGACCCAGTACTTC. Residues: CASSQGGTVETQYF.

This clonotype was found many times. V and J are TRBV10-3 and TRBJ2-1; 7 bases are shared with TRBD1. V lost 5 bases to trimming and J lost 4 bases; unmatched junction nucleotides: 5. The V gene's germline CDR1 is ENHRY and CDR2 SYGVKD. The CDR3 sequence is 14 residues long. CDR3 sequence reads: CAISFGQEYNEQFF. The CDR3 DNA reads TGTGCCATCAGTTTCGGACAGGAATACAATGAGCAGTTCTTC.

This clonotype was counted ten times or more. The rearrangement uses TRBV27 and TRBJ2-1; TRBD2 matches at 10 bases. This CDR3 spans 19 amino acids. Germline V gene lookup returns CDR1 MNHEY and CDR2 SMNVEV (reference sequence). Trimming removed 2 bases from V and 7 bases from J; junction bases left unmatched: 17. In DNA form, the CDR3 reads TGTGCCAGCAGTTTAGCCGTCGGATGGCTAGCGGGAGCCGTTAATGAGCAGTTCTTC. It codes for CASSLAVGWLAGAVNEQFF.

Only a few counts were recorded for this clonotype. This rearrangement joins TRBV6-2 or TRBV6-3 to TRBJ2-1, with TRBD2 matching over 9 bases. Per the germline V gene, CDR1 is MNHEY and CDR2 is SVGEGT. The CDR3 contains 16 residues. The V segment lost 6 bases and the J segment 6 bases; nucleotides outside the gene matches: 12. CDR3 DNA sequence: TGTGCCAGCAGACGAACCCGACTAGCGGTAGGCAATGAGCAGTTCTTC. This sequence encodes CASRRTRLAVGNEQFF.

The J gene is TRBJ2-5, the V gene TRBV28, with D possibly being TRBD2 (6 bases). V lost 1 base, J lost 5 bases, and 11 bases lay in between. Germline V CDR1 and CDR2: MDHEN, SYDVKM. The length of the CDR3 is 14 residues. DNA of the CDR3: TGTGCCAGCAGTTTATTGCGGGGTACCGAGACCCAGTACTTC. Translated: CASSLLRGTETQYF.

This clonotype was counted only a few times. This may come from a read error, since a much larger clone is one base off. The chain recombines TRBV20-1 with TRBJ2-5, with 7 bases matching TRBD1. Germline V gives CDR1 DFQATT, CDR2 SNEGSKA (reference sequence). V lost 3 bases, J lost 5 bases, and 12 bases stayed unmatched. CDR3 length equals 15 residues. The CDR3 DNA reads as TGCAGTGCTAGGCTGGGCATAGGGGGCATGGAGACCCAGTACTTC. Amino acids: CSARLGIGGMETQYF.

The V gene is TRBV20-1, the J gene TRBJ2-5; D unclear. The germline CDR1 and CDR2 sequences are DFQATT and SNEGSKA (reference sequence). V dropped 1 base and J dropped 1 base, with 13 bases sitting between them. The CDR3 spans 15 residues. CDR3 region: CSARVGGPFQETQYF. In nucleotides, the CDR3 is TGCAGTGCTAGAGTAGGCGGACCTTTCCAAGAGACCCAGTACTTC.

This clonotype was counted ten times or more. V and J are TRBV6-6 and TRBJ2-7, with 9 bases that match TRBD2. J was trimmed by 5 bases and V by 0 bases; bases with no gene match: 11. Per germline, CDR1 MNHNY and CDR2 SVGAGI (reference sequence). The CDR3 totals 17 residues. CDR3 region: CASSYSPPAGGPNEQYF. In nucleotides, the CDR3 is TGTGCCAGCAGTTACTCGCCCCCTGCGGGAGGGCCGAACGAGCAGTACTTC.

This clonotype was recorded many times. The J gene is TRBJ2-1, the V gene TRBV6-2 or TRBV6-3; D may be TRBD1 or TRBD2 (6 bases each). CDR3 length equals 15 residues. Germline CDR1 reads MNHEY; CDR2 reads SVGEGT. The germline V and J ends were trimmed by 9 bases and 3 bases, with 18 bases remaining between them. The CDR3 region is CASTRRGRYYNEQFF. The CDR3, as DNA: TGTGCCAGTACCCGACGGGGGCGGTACTACAATGAGCAGTTCTTC.

V is TRBV6-2 or TRBV6-3 and J is TRBJ1-2, with D tentatively TRBD1 (6 bases). CDR3 length equals 17 residues. CDR1 MNHEY and CDR2 SVGEGT come from the germline V gene. Trimming stripped 3 bases from V and 8 bases from J, with 25 bases between. The CDR3 sequence is CASSYRETTPGDLGYTF. As DNA, the CDR3 is TGTGCCAGCAGTTATCGGGAAACCACCCCAGGGGATCTCGGCTACACCTTC.

In this sample, this clonotype turned up many times. The rearrangement uses TRBV7-9 and TRBJ1-1; D might be TRBD1 (6 bases). The CDR3 runs 13 residues. Germline CDR1 and CDR2: SEHNR and FQNEAQ (reference sequence). Trimming removed 5 bases at V and 8 bases at J, with 15 bases between. The chain's CDR3 is CASSRRQADEAFF. The CDR3 coding sequence is TGTGCCAGCAGCCGAAGACAGGCCGACGAAGCTTTCTTT.

V usage is TRBV25-1 and J usage is TRBJ2-1; D is perhaps TRBD1 (5 bases). Germline CDR1 is MGHDK and CDR2 is SYGVNS. V lost 2 bases and J 4 bases, leaving 9 bases between the germline ends. This CDR3 spans 14 amino acids. The DNA for the CDR3 is TGTGCCAGCAGTGAAGTAAAGGGGTACAATGAGCAGTTCTTC. It codes for CASSEVKGYNEQFF.

This clonotype was observed many times. The chain employs TRBV5-1 and TRBJ2-3; 7 nucleotides align to TRBD2. Germline CDR1 is SGHRS and CDR2 is YFSETQ. The ends lost 5 bases at V and 0 bases at J; junction bases unmatched: 9. The CDR3 length is 16 residues. The CDR3 here is CASSRDYRPSTDTQYF. The CDR3 bases are TGCGCCAGCAGTCGGGACTACCGACCGAGCACAGATACGCAGTATTTT.

The chain employs TRBV19 and TRBJ2-2; D gene unclear. With 3 bases removed from V and 0 bases from J, the gap between germline ends came to 8 bases. The CDR3 contains 15 residues. Germline-derived CDR1 and CDR2 are LNHDA and SQIVND (reference sequence). The chain's CDR3 is CASSIVSANTGELFF. In nucleotides, the CDR3 is TGTGCCAGTAGTATTGTGAGCGCGAACACCGGGGAGCTGTTTTTT.